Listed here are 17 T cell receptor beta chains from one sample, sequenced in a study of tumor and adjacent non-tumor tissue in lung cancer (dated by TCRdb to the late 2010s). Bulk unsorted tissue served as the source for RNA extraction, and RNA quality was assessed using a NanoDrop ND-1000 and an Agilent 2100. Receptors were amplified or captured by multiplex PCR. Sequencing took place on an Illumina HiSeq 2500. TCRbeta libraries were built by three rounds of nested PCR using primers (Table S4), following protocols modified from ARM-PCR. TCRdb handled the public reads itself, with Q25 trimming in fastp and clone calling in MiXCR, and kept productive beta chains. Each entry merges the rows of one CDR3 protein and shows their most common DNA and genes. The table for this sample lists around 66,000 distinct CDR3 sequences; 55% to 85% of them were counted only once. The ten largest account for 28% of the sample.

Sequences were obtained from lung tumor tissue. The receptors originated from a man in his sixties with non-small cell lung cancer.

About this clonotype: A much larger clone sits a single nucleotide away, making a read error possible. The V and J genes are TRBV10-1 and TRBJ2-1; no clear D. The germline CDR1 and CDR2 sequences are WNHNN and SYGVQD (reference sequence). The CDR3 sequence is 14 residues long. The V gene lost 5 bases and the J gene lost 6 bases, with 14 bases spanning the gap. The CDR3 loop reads CASSNLEGRNEQFF. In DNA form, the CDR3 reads TGCGCCAGCAGTAATCTCGAAGGACGCAATGAGCAGTTCTTC.

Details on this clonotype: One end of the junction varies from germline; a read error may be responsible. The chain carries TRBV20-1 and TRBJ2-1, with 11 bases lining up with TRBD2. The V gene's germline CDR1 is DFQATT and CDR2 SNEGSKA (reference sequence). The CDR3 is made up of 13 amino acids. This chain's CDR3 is CSAGELAGVEQLF. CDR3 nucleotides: TGCAGTGCTGGCGAACTAGCGGGAGTTGAGCAGCTCTTC.

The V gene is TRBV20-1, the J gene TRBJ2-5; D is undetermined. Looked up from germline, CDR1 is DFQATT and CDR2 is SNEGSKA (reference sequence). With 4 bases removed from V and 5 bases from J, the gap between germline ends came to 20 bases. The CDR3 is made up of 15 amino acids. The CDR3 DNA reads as TGCAGTGCTATAGATGGATCTATAGCCCCGGAGACCCAGTACTTC. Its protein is CSAIDGSIAPETQYF.

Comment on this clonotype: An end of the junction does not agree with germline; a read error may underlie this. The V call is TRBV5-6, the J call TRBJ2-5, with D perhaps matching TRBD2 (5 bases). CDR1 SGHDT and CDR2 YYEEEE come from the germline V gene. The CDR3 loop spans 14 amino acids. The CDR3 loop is CANSTRGGRETQYF. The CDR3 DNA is TGTGCCAACAGCACCCGTGGCGGGCGAGAGACCCAGTACTTC.

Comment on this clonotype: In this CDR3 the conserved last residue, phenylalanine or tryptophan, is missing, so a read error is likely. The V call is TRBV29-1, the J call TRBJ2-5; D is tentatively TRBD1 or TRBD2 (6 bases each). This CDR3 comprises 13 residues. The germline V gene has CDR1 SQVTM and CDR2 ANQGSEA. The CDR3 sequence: CGWGAAVQETQYL. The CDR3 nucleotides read TGCGGGTGGGGGGCAGCAGTACAAGAGACCCAGTACTTG.

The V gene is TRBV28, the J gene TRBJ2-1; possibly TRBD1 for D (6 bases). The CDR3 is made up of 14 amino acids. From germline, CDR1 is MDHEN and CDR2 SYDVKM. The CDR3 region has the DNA TGTGCGATCAGAGAGGACAGCTCCTACAATGAGCAGTTCTTC. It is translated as CAIREDSSYNEQFF.

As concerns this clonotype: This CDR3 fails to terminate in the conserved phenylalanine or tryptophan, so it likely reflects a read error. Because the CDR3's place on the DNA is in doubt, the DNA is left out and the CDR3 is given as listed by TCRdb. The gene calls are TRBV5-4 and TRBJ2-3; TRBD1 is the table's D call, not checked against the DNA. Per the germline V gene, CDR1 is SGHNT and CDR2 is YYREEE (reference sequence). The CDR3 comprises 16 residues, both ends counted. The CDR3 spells CASSPIDREPGDTRYS.

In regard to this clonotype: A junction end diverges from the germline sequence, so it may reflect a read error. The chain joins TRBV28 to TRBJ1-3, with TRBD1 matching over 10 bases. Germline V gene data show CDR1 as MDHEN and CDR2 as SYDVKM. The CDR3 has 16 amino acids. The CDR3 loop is CASSLTTGGSGNTTYF. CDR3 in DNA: TGCGCCAGCAGTTTGACGACAGGGGGCTCTGGAAACACCACATATTTT.

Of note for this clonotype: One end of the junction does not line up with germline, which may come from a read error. The CDR3 region is CASGLAGGADTHYF. In DNA form, the CDR3 reads TGTGCCAGTGGACTAGCGGGAGGAGCGGATACGCATTATTTT. The gene calls are TRBV28 and TRBJ2-3; 14 bases are shared with TRBD2. Germline values: CDR1 MDHEN, CDR2 SYDVKM. The CDR3 consists of 14 residues.

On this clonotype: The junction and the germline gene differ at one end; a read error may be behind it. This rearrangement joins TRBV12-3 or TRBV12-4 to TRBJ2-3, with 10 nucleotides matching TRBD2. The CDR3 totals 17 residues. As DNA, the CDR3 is TGTGCTAGCAGTTCTTATAAACTAGCGGGGTTCACAGATACGCAGTATTTT. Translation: CASSSYKLAGFTDTQYF.

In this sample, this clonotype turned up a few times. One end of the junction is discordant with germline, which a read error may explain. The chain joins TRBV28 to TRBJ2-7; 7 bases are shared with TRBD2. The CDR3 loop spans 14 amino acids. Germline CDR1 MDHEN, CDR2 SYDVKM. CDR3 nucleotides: TGTGCCAGCAGTTCCCCAGGACTAGGCGACGAGCACTACTTC. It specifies CASSSPGLGDEHYF.

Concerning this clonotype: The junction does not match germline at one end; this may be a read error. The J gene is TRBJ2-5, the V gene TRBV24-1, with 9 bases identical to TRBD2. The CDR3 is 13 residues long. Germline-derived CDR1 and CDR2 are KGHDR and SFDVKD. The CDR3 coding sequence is TGTGCCACTAGAGCGGGAGGTCTGGAGACTCAGCACTTC. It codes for CATRAGGLETQHF.

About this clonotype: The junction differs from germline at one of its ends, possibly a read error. Here the CDR3 reads CSVLQRAHGGYTF. CDR3 nucleotides: TGCAGCGTCCTACAGAGAGCCCATGGGGGCTATACCTTC. The chain couples TRBV29-1 to TRBJ1-2; a weak D match, TRBD1 (6 bases). The length of the CDR3 is 13 residues. Germline CDR1 and CDR2: SQVTM and ANQGSEA.

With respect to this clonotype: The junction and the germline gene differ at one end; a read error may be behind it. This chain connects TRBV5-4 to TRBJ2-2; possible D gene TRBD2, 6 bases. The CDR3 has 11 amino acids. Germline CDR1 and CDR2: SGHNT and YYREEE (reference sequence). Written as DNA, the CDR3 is TGTGCCAGCAGCTTGACCGGGGAGGTGTTTTTT. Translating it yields CASSLTGEVFF.

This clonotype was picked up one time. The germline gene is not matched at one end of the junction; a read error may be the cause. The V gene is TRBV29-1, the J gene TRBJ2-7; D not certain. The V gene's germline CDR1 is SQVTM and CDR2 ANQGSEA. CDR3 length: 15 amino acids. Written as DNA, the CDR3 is TGCAGTGTTGAAGATTCTAGTAGCAGGAACTACGAGCAGTACTTC. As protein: CSVEDSSSRNYEQYF.

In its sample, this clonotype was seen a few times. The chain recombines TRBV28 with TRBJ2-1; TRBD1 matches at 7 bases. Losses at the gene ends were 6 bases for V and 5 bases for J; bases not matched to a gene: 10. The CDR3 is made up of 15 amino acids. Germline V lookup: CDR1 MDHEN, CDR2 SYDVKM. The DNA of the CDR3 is TGTGCCAGCAGCCGCATTGACAGGGATAACAATGAGCAGTTCTTC. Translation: CASSRIDRDNNEQFF.

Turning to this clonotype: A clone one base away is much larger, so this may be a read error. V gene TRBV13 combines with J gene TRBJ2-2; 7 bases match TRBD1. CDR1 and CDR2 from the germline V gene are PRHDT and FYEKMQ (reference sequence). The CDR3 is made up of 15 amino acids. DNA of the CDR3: TGTGCCAGCAAGTTGGAGACAGGGTTCACCGGGGAGCTGTTATTT. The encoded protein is CASKLETGFTGELLF.